This TCR beta chain was identified in a study of CD8 T cells in ankylosing spondylitis. The trim removed 6 bases at V and 6 bases at J, leaving 9 bases unmatched. This CDR3 contains 14 residues. Germline V lookup: CDR1 SNHLY, CDR2 FYNNEI. The authors made TCR beta libraries by quantitative 5'-RACE with molecular barcodes. MiXCR, run by TCRdb on the 5' RACE reads, gives a single entry per CDR3 protein. Among approximately 28,000 distinct CDR3 sequences listed, roughly 7.9% were seen once. Study-level points and caveats: Earlier work had already found some motif variants in reactive arthritis synovial fluid and blood. Reportedly, matched ankylosing spondylitis synovial fluid was significantly enriched for disease-linked clones.

With respect to this clonotype: Antigen: not known.

The source material was blood. This receptor was obtained from a male donor with ankylosing spondylitis or in good health (not recorded which). The genes are TRBV2 and TRBJ1-2; 8 bases are a match to TRBD1. The CDR3 DNA reads TGTGCCAGCAGGATACAGGGACAGGTAGATGGCTACACCTTC. This encodes CASRIQGQVDGYTF.